The next 22 T cell receptor beta chains were all read from a single sample in a study of OX40 agonist ivuxolimab in advanced cancers. Sequencing used immunoSEQ multiplex PCR; TCRdb keeps in-frame clones, though not all of them. The data hold approximately 82,000 clones, with just under 95% observed a single time. The sequencing here drew on CD4+ or CD8+ T cells sorted from blood, taken in a trial of the OX40 agonist ivuxolimab. Receptors were obtained from an adult with an advanced solid tumor such as melanoma, head and neck, liver or kidney cancer.

This chain uses TRBV5-1 with TRBJ2-4, with 9 bases that match TRBD2. V lost 0 bases to trimming and J lost 1 base; unmatched junction nucleotides: 2. The CDR3 length is 16 residues. Per germline, CDR1 SGHRS and CDR2 YFSETQ. CDR3 nucleotides: TGCGCCAGCAGCTTGGCAGCGGGGGGCGCCAAAAACATTCAGTACTTC. Translating gives CASSLAAGGAKNIQYF.

The chain is built from TRBV7-4 and TRBJ1-2; 10 positions match TRBD1. V dropped 0 bases and J dropped 5; count of bases not matched to a gene: 0. Germline V CDR1 and CDR2: SGHVT, SQSDAQ. This CDR3 has 14 amino acids. Here the CDR3 reads CASSLAGQGYGYTF. CDR3 bases: TGTGCCAGCAGCTTAGCGGGACAGGGGTATGGCTACACCTTC.

V usage is TRBV10-1 and J usage is TRBJ2-1; 9 bases align to TRBD2. Germline lookup yields CDR1 WNHNN and CDR2 SYGVQD (reference sequence). CDR3 length: 16 residues. V lost 3 bases and J lost 2; bases outside the gene matches: 5. The CDR3 spells CASSDGSGSPYNEQFF. In nucleotides, the CDR3 is TGCGCCAGCAGTGATGGTAGCGGGAGTCCCTACAATGAGCAGTTCTTC.

This chain joins TRBV19 and TRBJ2-2; 14 bases map to TRBD2. Per the germline V gene, CDR1 is LNHDA and CDR2 is SQIVND (reference sequence). This CDR3 has 15 residues. Trimming took 5 bases from V and 8 from J; bases not matched to a gene: 4. CDR3 protein: CASSSGLAGEGELFF. The CDR3 DNA reads as TGTGCCAGTAGTTCGGGACTAGCGGGAGAAGGGGAGCTGTTTTTT.

The chain carries TRBV18 and TRBJ2-5, with D possibly being TRBD2 (6 bases). The V and J ends lost 5 bases and 5 bases respectively, with 27 bases between them. This CDR3 is built from 18 residues. Germline V CDR1 and CDR2: KGHSH, LQKENI. The CDR3 sequence is CASSSPWRGGEAPETQYF. CDR3 sequence (DNA): TGTGCCAGCTCATCCCCCTGGCGGGGCGGGGAAGCCCCGGAGACCCAGTACTTC.

The J gene is TRBJ2-7, the V gene TRBV5-1; a weak D match, TRBD2 (6 bases). The germline V gene has CDR1 SGHRS and CDR2 YFSETQ. CDR3 length: 16 residues. Trimming took 4 bases from V and 6 from J, leaving 23 bases between them. CDR3 residues: CASSQLGRTAGGEQYF. The CDR3 nucleotides are TGCGCCAGCAGCCAGCTTGGCCGGACCGCCGGGGGCGAGCAGTACTTC.

The V and J genes are TRBV7-3 and TRBJ2-3; tentative D call: TRBD2 (6 bases). The germline V gene has CDR1 SGHTA and CDR2 FQGTGA. Trimming took off 5 bases at V and 2 bases at J, with 14 bases between the two ends. The CDR3 has 15 amino acids. The CDR3 nucleotides read TGTGCCAGCAGCGCCGGGACTCCACCCACAGATACGCAGTATTTT. It is translated as CASSAGTPPTDTQYF.

CDR3 in amino acids: CASSPYSGRARETQYF. In nucleotides, the CDR3 is TGTGCCAGTAGTCCTTACTCAGGGAGGGCGAGAGAGACCCAGTACTTC. The V gene is TRBV19, the J gene TRBJ2-5; 7 nucleotides line up with TRBD2. The CDR3 runs to 16 residues. The V gene end was trimmed by 5 bases and the J gene end by 4 bases; junction bases not matched to a gene: 13. From germline, CDR1 is LNHDA and CDR2 SQIVND (reference sequence).

The chain recombines TRBV15 with TRBJ1-5; D gene unclear. Germline V gene sequence: CDR1 LNHNV, CDR2 YYDKDF (reference sequence). V gave up 0 bases and J gave up 2 bases, with 2 bases separating them. The CDR3 runs to 13 residues. The CDR3 sequence is CATSRDRNQPQHF. The DNA of the CDR3 is TGTGCCACCAGCAGAGATCGCAATCAGCCCCAGCATTTT.

The genes are TRBV6-5 and TRBJ2-5; 7 positions match TRBD1. CDR1 is MNHEY and CDR2 is SVGAGI in the germline V gene. J lost 6 bases, V lost 6 bases, and 7 bases had no gene match. This CDR3 region has 13 residues. The CDR3 DNA reads as TGTGCCAGCAGACAAACAGGGGATAAGACCCAGTACTTC. Its protein product is CASRQTGDKTQYF.

The genes are TRBV4-1 and TRBJ1-2; D gene unclear. Germline-derived CDR1 and CDR2 are MGHRA and YSYEKL. The CDR3 extends over 14 amino acids. V lost 4 bases to trimming and J lost 2 bases, with 11 bases between them. The CDR3 here is CASSPATDNYGYTF. CDR3 sequence (DNA): TGCGCCAGCAGCCCTGCAACGGACAACTATGGCTACACCTTC.

The rearrangement uses TRBV19 and TRBJ2-1; TRBD2 matches 9 bases. The CDR3 loop spans 14 amino acids. Trimming at V came to 6 bases and at J to 12 bases, leaving 12 bases not matched to a gene. CDR1 is LNHDA and CDR2 is SQIVND in the germline V gene (reference sequence). CDR3 protein: CASRWRNSGGGQFF. The CDR3 nucleotides are TGTGCCAGTAGATGGCGGAATAGCGGGGGAGGGCAGTTCTTC.

DNA of the CDR3: TGTGCCAGCAGCCCACGGCCCGGAGGGGAACTGTTTTTT. This translates into CASSPRPGGELFF. The chain has TRBV7-3 and TRBJ1-4; possibly TRBD1 for D (5 bases). Germline lookup yields CDR1 SGHTA and CDR2 FQGTGA. The CDR3 is made up of 13 amino acids. V was clipped by 5 bases and J by 12 bases, with 16 bases between them.

This clone occurred once. The chain employs TRBV27 and TRBJ1-1, with D hard to call. V lost 1 base, J lost 1 base, and 4 bases lay in between. Germline lookup yields CDR1 MNHEY and CDR2 SMNVEV (reference sequence). This CDR3 comprises 13 residues. In DNA, the CDR3 is TGTGCCAGCAGTTTATGGCCGAACACTGAAGCTTTCTTT. It specifies CASSLWPNTEAFF.

This clone has a handful of counts. The V and J genes are TRBV6-5 and TRBJ2-6; 7 bases agree with TRBD1. The CDR3 loop spans 15 amino acids. CDR1 MNHEY and CDR2 SVGAGI come from the germline V gene. The J segment lost 1 base and the V segment lost 6 bases, leaving 3 bases of the junction unmatched. This CDR3 is CASRRQGSGANVLTF. For the CDR3, the DNA is TGTGCCAGCAGGCGACAGGGATCTGGGGCCAACGTCCTGACTTTC.

The V call is TRBV7-9, the J call TRBJ2-1, with a possible D match to TRBD1 (6 bases). The V and J ends lost 5 bases and 5 bases respectively, with 22 bases between them. The germline CDR1 and CDR2 sequences are SEHNR and FQNEAQ (reference sequence). The CDR3 runs to 17 residues. The CDR3 DNA sequence: TGTGCCAGCAGCACCAAATCCACAGGGTGGGAGCACAATGAGCAGTTCTTC. Protein sequence: CASSTKSTGWEHNEQFF.

This chain joins TRBV2 and TRBJ2-1; TRBD2 matches 7 bases. V lost 3 bases to trimming and J lost 2 bases; unmatched junction nucleotides: 4. The CDR3 extends over 15 amino acids. CDR1 SNHLY and CDR2 FYNNEI come from the germline V gene. The CDR3, as DNA: TGTGCCAGCAGTGAGTCAGCGGGACCCTACAATGAGCAGTTCTTC. Protein product: CASSESAGPYNEQFF.

V is TRBV15 and J is TRBJ1-4, with 8 bases fitting TRBD1. Germline trimming cut 3 bases from V and 3 bases from J; bases unmatched to any gene: 0. The CDR3 contains 14 residues. CDR1 and CDR2 (germline): LNHNV, YYDKDF (reference sequence). In nucleotides, the CDR3 is TGTGCCACCAGCAGGGACAGGGCTAATGAAAAACTGTTTTTT. Translating gives CATSRDRANEKLFF.

The genes are TRBV15 and TRBJ1-5, with D perhaps TRBD1 (6 bases). This CDR3 contains 14 residues. Per germline, CDR1 LNHNV and CDR2 YYDKDF (reference sequence). The V end was cut by 6 bases, the J end by 6 bases, with 15 bases between. CDR3 nucleotides: TGTGCCACCAGTGTCCGGGGGCAGGGTCAGCCCCAGCATTTT. Translated: CATSVRGQGQPQHF.

This rearrangement joins TRBV5-6 to TRBJ1-1; the D gene is possibly TRBD1 (5 bases). V shed 0 bases and J shed 6 bases, with 21 bases lying between them. CDR3 length: 17 residues. Germline-derived CDR1 and CDR2 are SGHDT and YYEEEE. In nucleotides, the CDR3 is TGTGCCAGCAGCTTGGCAGGGTTGATCTGGGCAATGTCTGAAGCTTTCTTT. Translation gives CASSLAGLIWAMSEAFF.

The chain combines TRBV19 with TRBJ2-3; D ambiguous. CDR3 length: 13 residues. The V gene's germline CDR1 is LNHDA and CDR2 SQIVND (reference sequence). Trimming removed 3 bases at V and 2 bases at J, with 6 bases between. The CDR3 bases are TGTGCCAGTAGTATTTGGCCCACAGATACGCAGTATTTT. Its protein is CASSIWPTDTQYF.

V is TRBV9 and J is TRBJ1-4; D perhaps matches TRBD1 (5 bases). This CDR3 has 15 amino acids. The V end was cut by 0 bases, the J end by 7 bases, with 13 bases between. Germline CDR1 SGDLS, CDR2 YYNGEE. The CDR3 coding sequence is TGTGCCAGCAGCGTAGGTGGGGCTCCGGCTGAAAAACTGTTTTTT. Protein sequence: CASSVGGAPAEKLFF.